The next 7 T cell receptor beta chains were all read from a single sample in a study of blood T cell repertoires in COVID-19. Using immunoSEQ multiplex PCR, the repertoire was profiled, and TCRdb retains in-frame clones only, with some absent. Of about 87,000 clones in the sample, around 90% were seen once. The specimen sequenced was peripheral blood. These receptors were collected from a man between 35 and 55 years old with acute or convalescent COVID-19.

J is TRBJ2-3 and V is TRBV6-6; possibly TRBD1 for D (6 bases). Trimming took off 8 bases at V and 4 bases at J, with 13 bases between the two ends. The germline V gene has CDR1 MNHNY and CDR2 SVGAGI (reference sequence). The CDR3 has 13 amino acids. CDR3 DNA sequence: TGTGCCAGCCGGTCAGGGGCGGCAGATACGCAGTATTTT. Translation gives CASRSGAADTQYF.

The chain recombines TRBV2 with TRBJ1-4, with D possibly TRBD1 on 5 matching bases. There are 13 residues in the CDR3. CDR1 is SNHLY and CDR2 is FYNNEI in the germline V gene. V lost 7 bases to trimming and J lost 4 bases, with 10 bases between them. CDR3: CASIGGINEKLFF. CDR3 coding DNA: TGTGCCAGCATCGGGGGGATTAATGAAAAACTGTTTTTT.

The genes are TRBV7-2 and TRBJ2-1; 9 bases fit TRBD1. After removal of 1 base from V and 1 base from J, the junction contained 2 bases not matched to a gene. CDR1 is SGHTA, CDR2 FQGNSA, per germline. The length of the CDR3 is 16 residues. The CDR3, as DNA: TGTGCCAGCAGCTTAGAGGGGACAGGGTCCTACAATGAGCAGTTCTTC. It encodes CASSLEGTGSYNEQFF.

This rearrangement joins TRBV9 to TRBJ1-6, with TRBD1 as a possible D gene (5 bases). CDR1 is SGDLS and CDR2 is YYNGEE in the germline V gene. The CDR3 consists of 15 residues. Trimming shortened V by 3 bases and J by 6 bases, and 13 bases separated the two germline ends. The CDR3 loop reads CASSESRVANSPLHF. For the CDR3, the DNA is TGTGCCAGCAGCGAGAGCAGGGTGGCTAATTCACCCCTCCACTTT.

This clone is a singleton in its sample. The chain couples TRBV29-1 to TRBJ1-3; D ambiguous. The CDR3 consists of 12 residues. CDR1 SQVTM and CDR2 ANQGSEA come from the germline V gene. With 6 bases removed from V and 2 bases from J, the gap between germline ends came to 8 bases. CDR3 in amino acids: CSVSLTGNTIYF. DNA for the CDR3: TGCAGCGTCTCTCTAACTGGAAACACCATATATTTT.

CDR3 sequence: CASSLSVTGADTQYF. CDR3 nucleotide sequence: TGCGCCAGCAGTTTAAGTGTGACAGGAGCAGATACGCAGTATTTT. The chain links TRBV10-1 to TRBJ2-3; weak D call: TRBD1 (6 bases). Germline lookup yields CDR1 WNHNN and CDR2 SYGVQD (reference sequence). This CDR3 has 15 amino acids. V lost 5 bases, J lost 4 bases, and 16 bases lay in between.

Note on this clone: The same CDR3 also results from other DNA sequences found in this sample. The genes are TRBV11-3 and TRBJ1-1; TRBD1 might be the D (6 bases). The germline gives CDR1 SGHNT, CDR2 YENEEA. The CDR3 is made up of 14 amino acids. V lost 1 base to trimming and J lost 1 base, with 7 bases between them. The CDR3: CASSLGGGNTEAFF. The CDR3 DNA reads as TGTGCCAGCAGCTTAGGAGGGGGGAACACTGAAGCTTTCTTT.